The rows below give T cell receptor beta chains drawn from one sample of a study of shared clonotypes between healthy human individuals. Assay: immunoSEQ multiplex PCR; the TCRdb copy retains only in-frame clones and omits some. The sample yields about 2.4 million clones, 80% to 95% seen once. The sample was naive CD4+ T cells from PBMCs. All receptors derive from a man between 18 and 29 years old in good health. Some clones in this sample may be carry-over from other donors' samples. Each CDR3 is given with its conserved first and last residue. A D gene is named only where the DNA matches it firmly.

16	TRBV7-2	TRBJ2-2	TRBD2	CASSLALAGYTGELFF
15	TRBV19	TRBJ2-7	-	CASSISARYGDEQYF
15	TRBV7-2	TRBJ2-1	-	CASSLVGGAYNEQFF
11	TRBV30	TRBJ2-6	-	CAWRTANVLTF
14	TRBV5-1	TRBJ2-1	-	CASSSRLAYNEQFF
16	TRBV28	TRBJ2-7	TRBD2	CASTGLAGDTSYEQYF
16	TRBV10-3	TRBJ2-7	-	CAISDGGREKPYEQYF
14	TRBV5-4	TRBJ2-6	TRBD1	CASSQKQGTNVLTF
14	TRBV7-3	TRBJ2-3	-	CASSSNSGTDTQYF
11	TRBV6-5	TRBJ2-7	-	CASSANYEQYF
14	TRBV5-8	TRBJ1-1	-	CASTISRANTEAFF
15	TRBV9	TRBJ2-2	-	CASSLTGAPTGELFF
14	TRBV6-1	TRBJ2-2	-	CASSQDTNTGELFF
17	TRBV9	TRBJ2-3	TRBD2	CASSASLAGVRADTQYF
14	TRBV27	TRBJ1-1	-	CASSLLLGNTEAFF
13	TRBV6-5	TRBJ1-1	-	CATYHPEGARAFF
14	TRBV19	TRBJ2-7	-	CASSLTPGAYEQYF
14	TRBV6-5	TRBJ2-2	-	CASSYSLSTGELFF
13	TRBV28	TRBJ1-5	-	CASSLEGSQPQHF
14	TRBV6-5	TRBJ2-1	-	CASSNPPNFGGQFF
18	TRBV19	TRBJ2-1	TRBD2	CASSYPGTSGSSYNEQFF
17	TRBV7-3	TRBJ2-5	TRBD2	CASSLMGSGRAGETQYF